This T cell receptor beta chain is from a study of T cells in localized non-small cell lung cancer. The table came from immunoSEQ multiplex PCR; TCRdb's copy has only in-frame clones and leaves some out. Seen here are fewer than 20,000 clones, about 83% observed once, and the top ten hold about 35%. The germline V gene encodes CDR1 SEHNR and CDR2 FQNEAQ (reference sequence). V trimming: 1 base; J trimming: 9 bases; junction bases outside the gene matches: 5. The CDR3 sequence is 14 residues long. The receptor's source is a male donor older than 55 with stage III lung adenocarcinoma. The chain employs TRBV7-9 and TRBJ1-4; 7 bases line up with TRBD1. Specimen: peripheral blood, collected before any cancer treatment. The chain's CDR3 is CASSLGTGGKKLFF. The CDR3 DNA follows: TGTGCCAGCAGCTTAGGGACAGGTGGGAAAAAACTGTTTTTT.